This record covers a single T cell receptor beta chain. These data belong to a study of Graves' ophthalmopathy and Graves' hyperthyroidism. Newly diagnosed, the hyperthyroidism patients had under 2 months' duration and were aged 18 to 65. RNA transcripts served as template for amplifying TCR beta CDR3 sequences. HTBI-primed first-round RT-PCR preceded second-round multiplex PCR. TCRdb processed the multiplex PCR reads anew with MiXCR; each CDR3 protein has one entry. The table has about 1.1 million distinct CDR3 sequences, less than 45% seen once. The TCR sequence derives from an adult man with Graves' hyperthyroidism. The sample taken for sequencing was peripheral blood or thyroid tissue (not recorded which).

This CDR3 is CSVEDGVGDTF. The DNA of the CDR3 is TGCAGCGTTGAGGATGGAGTCGGCGACACCTTC. The chain is built from TRBV29-1 and TRBJ1-2; no clear D. V was cut by 3 bases and J by 12 bases, with 14 bases left in between. The CDR3 runs 11 residues. CDR1 SQVTM and CDR2 ANQGSEA come from the germline V gene.